This T cell receptor (beta chain) was found in a study of T cells in localized non-small cell lung cancer. Germline V gene lookup returns CDR1 PRHDT and CDR2 FYEKMQ (reference sequence). Deletions cut 4 bases from V and 8 bases from J, with 17 bases between. The CDR3 is made up of 14 amino acids. Comments on this clone: Its specificity is not known.

Study-level findings and limits: Tumor trailed uninvolved adjacent lung in T cell clonality, which peaked there.

The assay was immunoSEQ multiplex PCR, and TCRdb's table has in-frame clones only and misses some. This repertoire shows 75,000 to 90,000 clones, around four fifths found once; its top ten account for approximately 3%. The chain recombines TRBV13 with TRBJ1-2; perhaps TRBD1 as D (5 bases). Sequencing was performed on peripheral blood, taken before any cancer treatment. The origin of this receptor is a man aged 35 to 69 with stage I lung adenocarcinoma. CDR3 residues: CASSSRASVEGYTF. In nucleotides, the CDR3 is TGTGCCAGCAGCTCCAGGGCTAGCGTCGAAGGCTACACCTTC.